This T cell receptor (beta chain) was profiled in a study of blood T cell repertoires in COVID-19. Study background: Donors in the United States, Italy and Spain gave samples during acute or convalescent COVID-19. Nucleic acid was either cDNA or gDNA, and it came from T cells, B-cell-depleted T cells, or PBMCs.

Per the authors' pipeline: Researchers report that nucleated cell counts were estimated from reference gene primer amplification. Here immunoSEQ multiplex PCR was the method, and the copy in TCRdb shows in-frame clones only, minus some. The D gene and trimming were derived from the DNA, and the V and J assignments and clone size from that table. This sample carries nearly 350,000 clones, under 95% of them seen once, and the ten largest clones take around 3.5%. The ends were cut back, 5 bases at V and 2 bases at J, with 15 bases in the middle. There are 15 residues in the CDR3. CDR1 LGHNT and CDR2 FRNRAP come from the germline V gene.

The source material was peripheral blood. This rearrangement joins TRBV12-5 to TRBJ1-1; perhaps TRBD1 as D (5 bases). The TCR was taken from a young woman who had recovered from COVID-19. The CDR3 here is CASGPPGHANTEAFF. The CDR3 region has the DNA TGTGCTAGTGGTCCCCCAGGACACGCTAACACTGAAGCTTTCTTT.